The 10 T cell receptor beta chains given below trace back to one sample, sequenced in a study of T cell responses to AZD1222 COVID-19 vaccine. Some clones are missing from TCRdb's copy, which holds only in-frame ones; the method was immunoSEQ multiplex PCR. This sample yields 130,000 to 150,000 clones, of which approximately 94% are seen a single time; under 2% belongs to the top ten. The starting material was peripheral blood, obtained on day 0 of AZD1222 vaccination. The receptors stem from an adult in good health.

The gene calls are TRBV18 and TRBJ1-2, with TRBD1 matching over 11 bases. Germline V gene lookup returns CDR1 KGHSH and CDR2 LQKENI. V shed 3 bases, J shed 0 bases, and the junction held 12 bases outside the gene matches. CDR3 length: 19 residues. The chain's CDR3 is CASSPSRTGGLLANYGYTF. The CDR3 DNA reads TGTGCCAGCTCACCTTCAAGGACAGGGGGCTTGTTAGCTAACTATGGCTACACCTTC.

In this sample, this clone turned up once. The CDR3 DNA sequence: TGTGCCAGCAGCGTAGGGGGACTAGCGTGGTACAATGAGCAGTTCTTC. Its protein product is CASSVGGLAWYNEQFF. The gene calls are TRBV9 and TRBJ2-1; 10 bases match TRBD2. The CDR3 has 16 amino acids. J gave up 4 bases and V 0 bases, and 4 bases lay outside the gene matches. Germline V CDR1 and CDR2: SGDLS, YYNGEE.

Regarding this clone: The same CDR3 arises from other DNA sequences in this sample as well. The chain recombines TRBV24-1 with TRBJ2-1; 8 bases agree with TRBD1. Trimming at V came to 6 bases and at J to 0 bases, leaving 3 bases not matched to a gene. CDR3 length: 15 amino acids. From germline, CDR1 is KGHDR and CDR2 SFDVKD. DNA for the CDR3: TGTGCCACCAGTTCCGGGACAGGCTCCTACAATGAGCAGTTCTTC. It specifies CATSSGTGSYNEQFF.

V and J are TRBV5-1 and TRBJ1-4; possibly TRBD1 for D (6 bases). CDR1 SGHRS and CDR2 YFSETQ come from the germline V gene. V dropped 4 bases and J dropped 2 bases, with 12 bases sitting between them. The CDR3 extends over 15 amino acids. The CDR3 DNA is TGCGCCAGCAGCGTAAACAGGGCGACTAATGAAAAACTGTTTTTT. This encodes CASSVNRATNEKLFF.

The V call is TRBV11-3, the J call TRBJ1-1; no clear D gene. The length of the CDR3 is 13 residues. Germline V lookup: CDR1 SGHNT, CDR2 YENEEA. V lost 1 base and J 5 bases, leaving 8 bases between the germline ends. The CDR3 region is CASSLGRRTEAFF. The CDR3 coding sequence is TGTGCCAGCAGCTTAGGGCGGCGGACTGAAGCTTTCTTT.

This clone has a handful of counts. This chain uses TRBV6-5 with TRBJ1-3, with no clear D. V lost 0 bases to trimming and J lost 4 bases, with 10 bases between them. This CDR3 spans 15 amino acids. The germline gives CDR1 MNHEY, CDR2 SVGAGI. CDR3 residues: CASSYSEGSGNTIYF. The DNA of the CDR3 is TGTGCCAGCAGTTACTCAGAGGGATCCGGAAACACCATATATTTT.

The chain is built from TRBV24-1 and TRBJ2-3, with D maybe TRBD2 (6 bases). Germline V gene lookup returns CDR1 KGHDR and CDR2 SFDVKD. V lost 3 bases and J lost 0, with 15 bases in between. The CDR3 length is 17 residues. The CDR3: CATSDGDVAVSTDTQYF. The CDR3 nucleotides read TGTGCCACCAGTGATGGCGATGTAGCGGTGAGCACAGATACGCAGTATTTT.

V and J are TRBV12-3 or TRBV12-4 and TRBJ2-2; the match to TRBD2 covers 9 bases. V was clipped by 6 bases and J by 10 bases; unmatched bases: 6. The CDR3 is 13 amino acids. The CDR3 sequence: CASRISGGLELFF. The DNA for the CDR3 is TGTGCCAGCAGAATTAGCGGGGGCCTGGAGCTGTTTTTT.

In nucleotides, the CDR3 is TGCGCCAGCAGCTTCTTACAGGGGACCGGGGAGCTGTTTTTT. It specifies CASSFLQGTGELFF. The rearrangement links TRBV5-1 to TRBJ2-2; 7 bases map to TRBD1. The J segment lost 5 bases and the V segment lost 2 bases, leaving 3 bases of the junction unmatched. CDR1 SGHRS and CDR2 YFSETQ come from the germline V gene. This CDR3 spans 14 amino acids.

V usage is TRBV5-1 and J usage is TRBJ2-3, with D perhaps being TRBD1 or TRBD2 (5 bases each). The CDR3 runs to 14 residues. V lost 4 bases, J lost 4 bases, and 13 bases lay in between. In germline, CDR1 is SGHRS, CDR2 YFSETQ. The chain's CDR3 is CASSPSGDADTQYF. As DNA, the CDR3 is TGCGCCAGCAGCCCTTCCGGGGACGCAGATACGCAGTATTTT.